The 15 T cell receptor beta chains presented below share a single source sample, sequenced in a study of T cell repertoires and Cas9 in healthy adults. Sequenced by immunoSEQ multiplex PCR; TCRdb stores in-frame clones only, minus some. The sample includes more than 20,000 clones, around 93% seen only once; the top ten take about 0.84%. The sample was CD4+ effector T cells (CD127+, CD25-, CD137-, CD154-) from PBMCs; culture status not recorded. Receptors originate from a human donor in good health.

The J gene is TRBJ2-2, the V gene TRBV10-3, with D tentatively TRBD1 or TRBD2 (5 bases each). This CDR3 contains 15 residues. Per germline, CDR1 ENHRY and CDR2 SYGVKD. Trimming left V 6 bases short and J 1 base short, with 12 bases between. CDR3 region: CAIRREGRNTGELFF. The CDR3 DNA is TGTGCCATCAGGAGAGAGGGACGGAACACCGGGGAGCTGTTTTTT.

The rearrangement links TRBV5-7 to TRBJ1-2, with D perhaps matching TRBD1 (5 bases). TRBV5-7 is an ORF, and what it does is uncertain. The CDR3 is made up of 15 amino acids. V shed 4 bases and J shed 5 bases, with 18 bases lying between them. CDR3 coding DNA: TGTGCCAGCAGCCTCCCCTGGGGCTTTCTATATGGCTACACCTTC. Translating it yields CASSLPWGFLYGYTF.

The genes are TRBV7-2 and TRBJ1-1; possibly TRBD1 for D (6 bases). The CDR3 has 17 residues. Germline lookup yields CDR1 SGHTA and CDR2 FQGNSA. The V end was cut by 5 bases, the J end by 1 base, with 20 bases between. CDR3: CASSPRGGVAGNTEAFF. The CDR3 nucleotides read TGTGCCAGCAGCCCCCGGGGGGGCGTTGCGGGGAACACTGAAGCTTTCTTT. The entire variable domain, with the rest obtained from reference TRBV7-2 and TRBJ1-1, is as follows: GAGVSQSPSNKVTEKGKDVELRCDPISGHTALYWYRQSLGQGLEFLIYFQGNSAPDKSGLPSDRFSAERTGGSVSTLTIQRTQQEDSAVYLCASSPRGGVAGNTEAFFGQGTRLTVV.

The genes are TRBV19 and TRBJ2-1; D may be TRBD2 (5 bases). The CDR3 has 12 amino acids. The germline CDR1 and CDR2 sequences are LNHDA and SQIVND (reference sequence). V lost 2 bases, J lost 10 bases, and 9 bases lay in between. The CDR3 loop reads CASSILAREQFF. The DNA of the CDR3 is TGTGCCAGTAGTATACTAGCTCGCGAGCAGTTCTTC.

This chain links TRBV7-6 with TRBJ1-2, with TRBD1 matching over 10 bases. The CDR3 is 14 residues long. V lost 5 bases to trimming and J lost 5 bases; unmatched junction nucleotides: 5. CDR1 SGHVS and CDR2 FNYEAQ come from the germline V gene. The CDR3, as DNA: TGTGCCAGCAGCACAGGACAGGGGGTTTATGGCTACACCTTC. It translates to CASSTGQGVYGYTF.

The chain has TRBV23-1 and TRBJ2-3; 11 bases map to TRBD2. TRBV23-1 is recorded as an ORF, its role being uncertain. Trimming took 6 bases from V and 5 from J; bases not matched to a gene: 7. CDR3 length equals 15 residues. CDR3 sequence (DNA): TGCGCCAGCAGCCTACTAGCGGGGGTTAAAGATACGCAGTATTTT. Its protein is CASSLLAGVKDTQYF.

This clone was recorded only once. The rearrangement links TRBV18 to TRBJ1-1; TRBD1 matches at 9 bases. CDR3 length: 16 amino acids. CDR1 and CDR2 (germline): KGHSH, LQKENI. J gave up 4 bases and V 5 bases, and 11 bases lay outside the gene matches. The CDR3 protein is CASSETGGATSTEAFF. The CDR3 nucleotides read TGTGCCAGCTCAGAAACAGGGGGCGCTACTAGCACTGAAGCTTTCTTT.

This clone was found a few times. The CDR3 region has the DNA TGTGCCAGCAAGGACAGGGCCAACACTGAAGCTTTCTTT. This gives the protein CASKDRANTEAFF. The chain couples TRBV2 to TRBJ1-1; 8 positions match TRBD1. The CDR3 is made up of 13 amino acids. V was pared by 7 bases and J by 2 bases, with 3 bases of the junction left unmatched. Germline CDR1 reads SNHLY; CDR2 reads FYNNEI.

This chain uses TRBV28 with TRBJ1-1; unclear D gene. V lost 1 base to trimming and J lost 3 bases, with 3 bases between them. The CDR3 length is 12 residues. Germline V lookup: CDR1 MDHEN, CDR2 SYDVKM. CDR3 residues: CASSLLDTEAFF. The CDR3 DNA reads as TGTGCCAGCAGTTTATTAGACACTGAAGCTTTCTTT.

This sequence joins TRBV9 and TRBJ1-2, with D maybe TRBD1 (5 bases). Germline V gene sequence: CDR1 SGDLS, CDR2 YYNGEE. V lost 0 bases, J lost 2 bases, and 11 bases lay in between. The length of the CDR3 is 15 residues. CDR3 in amino acids: CASSVGGTQNYGYTF. The CDR3 nucleotides are TGTGCCAGCAGCGTAGGGGGGACCCAGAACTATGGCTACACCTTC.

J is TRBJ1-4 and V is TRBV7-9; weak D call: TRBD1 (6 bases). The CDR3 runs to 15 residues. Germline V gives CDR1 SEHNR, CDR2 FQNEAQ (reference sequence). V shed 5 bases and J shed 3 bases, with 13 bases lying between them. The CDR3 coding sequence is TGTGCCAGCAGCCAATGGCGGGGGCCTAATGAAAAACTGTTTTTT. This sequence encodes CASSQWRGPNEKLFF.

The chain is built from TRBV6-4 and TRBJ1-1; maybe TRBD1 (6 bases). V lost 1 base to trimming and J lost 0 bases, with 12 bases between them. Germline lookup yields CDR1 MRHNA and CDR2 SNTAGT. CDR3 size: 16 residues. The CDR3: CASSDWDGQLNTEAFF. In DNA form, the CDR3 reads TGTGCCAGCAGTGACTGGGACGGACAGTTGAACACTGAAGCTTTCTTT.

The rearrangement links TRBV7-9 to TRBJ1-2; 9 bases line up with TRBD1. Germline CDR1 is SEHNR and CDR2 is FQNEAQ (reference sequence). This CDR3 has 14 amino acids. V was pared by 1 base and J by 6 bases, with 3 bases of the junction left unmatched. The CDR3 nucleotides are TGTGCCAGCAGCTTAGTGGGACAGGGTGATGGCTACACCTTC. Amino acid sequence: CASSLVGQGDGYTF.

The chain is built from TRBV7-9 and TRBJ2-3, with D possibly being TRBD2 (5 bases). Trimming took off 1 base at V and 6 bases at J, with 8 bases between the two ends. Germline lookup yields CDR1 SEHNR and CDR2 FQNEAQ (reference sequence). The CDR3 sequence is 13 residues long. The CDR3 DNA reads TGTGCCAGCAGCTTAGTGAGGGCGGATACGCAGTATTTT. This sequence encodes CASSLVRADTQYF.

Worth noting for this clone: Other DNA sequences in this sample translate to the same CDR3. The chain employs TRBV5-5 and TRBJ2-2, with 8 bases aligning to TRBD1. Germline V gene lookup returns CDR1 SGHKS and CDR2 YYEKEE (reference sequence). This CDR3 has 15 residues. V lost 3 bases to trimming and J lost 4 bases; unmatched junction nucleotides: 5. CDR3: CASSSGQGGTGELFF. CDR3 DNA: TGTGCCAGCAGCTCAGGACAGGGCGGCACCGGGGAGCTGTTTTTT.